This is a list of T cell receptor beta chains from one sample in a study of T cells in localized non-small cell lung cancer. TCRdb's copy holds only in-frame clones and misses some; the assay was immunoSEQ multiplex PCR. Of roughly 31,000 clones in the sample, about 88% were seen once. This sample comprised peripheral blood, obtained before any cancer treatment. The origin of the receptors is a woman aged 35-75 years with stage I lung adenocarcinoma. CDR3s include the opening cysteine and the closing phenylalanine or tryptophan. The D gene is left open where the match is weak. Size is stated for part of the rows, as once, few or many counts, or as a class when the clone is expanded.

d_call	cdr3_length	v_call	j_call	clone_size	cdr3_nt	cdr3_aa
TRBD1	21	TRBV4-3	TRBJ2-1	once	TGCGCCAGCAGCCTAACCACCGGGACAGTCGTCTATACAATGACGGACAATGAGCAGTTCTTC	CASSLTTGTVVYTMTDNEQFF
TRBD1	13	TRBV30	TRBJ2-1	-	TGTGCCTGGGGACAGGCTTCCTACAATGAGCAGTTCTTC	CAWGQASYNEQFF
TRBD1	15	TRBV6-1	TRBJ1-6	-	TGTGCCAGCACCAGACAGGGGGCAGGGACTTCACCCCTCCACTTT	CASTRQGAGTSPLHF
TRBD1	16	TRBV7-2	TRBJ2-7	-	TGTGCCAGCAGGCCAACCTCCGGGACAGGGCTCAACGAGCAGTACTTC	CASRPTSGTGLNEQYF
TRBD2	17	TRBV4-3	TRBJ2-1	-	TGCGCCAGCAGCCAAGAGCGGGGGGTAAGCTCCTACAATGAGCAGTTCTTC	CASSQERGVSSYNEQFF
-	14	TRBV6-4	TRBJ1-1	few	TGTGCCAGCAGCTCCCTCGGGGGTCACACTGAAGCTTTCTTT	CASSSLGGHTEAFF
-	15	TRBV30	TRBJ1-1	few	TGTGCCTGGAGTGTACCTGGAGGGTCAAACACTGAAGCTTTCTTT	CAWSVPGGSNTEAFF
-	14	TRBV27	TRBJ1-4	once	TGTGCCAGCAGTTTATGGGGGGATAGTGAAAAACTGTTTTTT	CASSLWGDSEKLFF
TRBD2	16	TRBV19	TRBJ2-5	-	TGTGCCAGTAGTATAGATCCCGGGACTAAGATGGAGACCCAGTACTTC	CASSIDPGTKMETQYF
TRBD1	17	TRBV7-2	TRBJ1-5	-	TGTGCCAGCAGCTTAAACAGGGGACCCTTTAGCAATCAGCCCCAGCATTTT	CASSLNRGPFSNQPQHF